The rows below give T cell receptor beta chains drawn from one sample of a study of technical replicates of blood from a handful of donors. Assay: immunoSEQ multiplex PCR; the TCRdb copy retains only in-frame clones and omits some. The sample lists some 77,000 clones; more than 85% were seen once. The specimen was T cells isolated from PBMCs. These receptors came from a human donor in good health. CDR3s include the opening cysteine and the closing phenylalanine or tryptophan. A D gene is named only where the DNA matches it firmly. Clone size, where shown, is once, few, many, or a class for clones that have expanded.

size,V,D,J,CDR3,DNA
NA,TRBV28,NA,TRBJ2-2,CASSIRRELFF,TGTGCCAGCAGTATTAGAAGGGAGCTGTTTTTT
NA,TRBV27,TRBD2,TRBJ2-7,CASSLKGLAGAYEQYF,TGTGCCAGCAGTCTCAAGGGACTAGCGGGAGCCTACGAGCAGTACTTC
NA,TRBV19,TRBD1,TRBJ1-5,CATRTTGISNQPQHF,TGTGCCACCCGCACGACAGGGATCAGCAATCAGCCCCAGCATTTT
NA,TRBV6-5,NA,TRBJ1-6,CASSYSIPDGDSPLHF,TGTGCCAGCAGTTACTCCATACCTGACGGGGATTCACCCCTCCACTTT
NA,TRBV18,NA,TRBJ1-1,CASSPSGGRTEAFF,TGTGCCAGCTCACCCAGCGGGGGAAGGACTGAAGCTTTCTTT
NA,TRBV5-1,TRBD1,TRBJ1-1,CASSPGTGSLMNTEAFF,TGCGCCAGCAGCCCCGGGACAGGTTCTCTCATGAACACTGAAGCTTTCTTT
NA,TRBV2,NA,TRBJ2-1,CASKSPIRGRNPYNEQFF,TGTGCCAGCAAATCCCCCATACGGGGGAGGAATCCTTACAATGAGCAGTTCTTC
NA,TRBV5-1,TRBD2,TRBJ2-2,CASSITSGSGELFF,TGCGCCAGCAGCATAACTAGCGGTTCCGGGGAGCTGTTTTTT
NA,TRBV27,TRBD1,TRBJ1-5,CASSIRSGGRGNQPQHF,TGTGCCAGCAGTATAAGGTCAGGGGGCAGGGGCAATCAGCCCCAGCATTTT
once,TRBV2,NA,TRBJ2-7,CASLTVISYEQYF,TGTGCCAGTTTGACAGTCATTTCCTACGAGCAGTACTTC
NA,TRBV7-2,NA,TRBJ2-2,CASSLGLSYTGELFF,TGTGCCAGCAGCTTAGGTCTCAGTTACACCGGGGAGCTGTTTTTT
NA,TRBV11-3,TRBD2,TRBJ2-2,CASSPGAGGYTGELFF,TGTGCCAGCAGCCCCGGAGCGGGAGGTTATACCGGGGAGCTGTTTTTT
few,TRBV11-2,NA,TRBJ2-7,CASSPGYEQYF,TGTGCCAGCAGCCCCGGTTACGAGCAGTACTTC
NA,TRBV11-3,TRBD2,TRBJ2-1,CATVLLAGGPFSINEQFF,TGTGCCACCGTCCTTCTAGCGGGAGGGCCCTTCTCAATCAATGAGCAGTTCTTC
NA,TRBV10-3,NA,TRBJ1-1,CAIRTRENTEAFF,TGTGCCATCAGGACCAGGGAGAACACTGAAGCTTTCTTT
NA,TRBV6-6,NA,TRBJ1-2,CASSYGQGFGYTF,TGTGCCAGCAGTTACGGGCAGGGGTTTGGCTACACCTTC
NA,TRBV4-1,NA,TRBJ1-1,CASSRGPSNTEAFF,TGCGCCAGCAGCCGAGGCCCAAGCAACACTGAAGCTTTCTTT
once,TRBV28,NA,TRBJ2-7,CASRTGTISYEQYF,TGTGCCAGCAGGACGGGGACAATATCCTACGAGCAGTACTTC
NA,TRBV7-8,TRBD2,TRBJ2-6,CASSPSGGTVRGGANVLTF,TGTGCCAGCAGCCCCAGCGGGGGGACAGTTCGTGGAGGGGCCAACGTCCTGACTTTC
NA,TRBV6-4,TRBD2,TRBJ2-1,CASSELAGGINEQFF,TGTGCCAGCAGTGAACTAGCGGGAGGAATAAATGAGCAGTTCTTC
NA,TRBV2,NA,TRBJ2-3,CASSESWADTQYF,TGTGCCAGCAGTGAGTCATGGGCGGATACGCAGTATTTT
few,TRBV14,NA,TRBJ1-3,CASSQDSWGVSGNTIYF,TGTGCCAGCAGCCAAGATTCGTGGGGAGTTTCTGGAAACACCATATATTTT
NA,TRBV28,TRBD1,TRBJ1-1,CASSPRDRQNTEAFF,TGTGCCAGCAGTCCCCGGGACAGACAGAACACTGAAGCTTTCTTT
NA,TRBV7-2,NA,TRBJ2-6,CASSTTASAGANVLTF,TGTGCCAGCAGTACGACAGCCAGCGCTGGGGCCAACGTCCTGACTTTC
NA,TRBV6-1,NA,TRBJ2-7,CASRPGTLYEQYF,TGTGCCAGCAGACCTGGGACTCTCTACGAGCAGTACTTC
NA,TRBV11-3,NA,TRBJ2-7,CASSIYYEQYF,TGTGCCAGCAGCATTTACTACGAGCAGTACTTC
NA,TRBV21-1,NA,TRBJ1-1,CASSKDRGQKPNTEAFF,TGTGCCAGCAGCAAAGATAGAGGACAGAAACCGAACACTGAAGCTTTCTTT
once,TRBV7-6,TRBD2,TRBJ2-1,CASSAHLAGESSYNEQFF,TGTGCCAGCAGCGCTCACTTAGCGGGCGAAAGCTCCTACAATGAGCAGTTCTTC
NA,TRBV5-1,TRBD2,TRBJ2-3,CASSFGLAGDHTQYF,TGCGCCAGCAGTTTCGGACTAGCGGGAGATCATACGCAGTATTTT
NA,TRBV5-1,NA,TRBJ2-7,CASSFNRAADGEQYF,TGCGCCAGCAGCTTTAACAGGGCAGCGGATGGCGAGCAGTACTTC
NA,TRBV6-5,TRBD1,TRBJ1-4,CASRDRVLSEKLFF,TGTGCCAGCAGAGACAGGGTTCTGAGCGAAAAACTGTTTTTT
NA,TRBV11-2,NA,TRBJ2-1,CASSLVTSSYNEQFF,TGTGCCAGCAGCTTAGTGACAAGCTCCTACAATGAGCAGTTCTTC
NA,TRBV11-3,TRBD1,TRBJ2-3,CASSLAGGWDTQYF,TGTGCCAGCAGCTTAGCAGGGGGCTGGGATACGCAGTATTTT
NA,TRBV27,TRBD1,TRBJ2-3,CASRRTGGARTDTQYF,TGTGCCAGCAGACGAACAGGGGGCGCGCGCACAGATACGCAGTATTTT
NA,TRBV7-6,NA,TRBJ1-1,CASSFSQGGTEAFF,TGTGCCAGCAGCTTCTCACAGGGTGGGACTGAAGCTTTCTTT
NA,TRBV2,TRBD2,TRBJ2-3,CASSEALTSGGRDTQYF,TGTGCCAGCAGTGAAGCATTGACTAGCGGGGGCAGAGATACGCAGTATTTT
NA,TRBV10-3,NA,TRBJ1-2,CAISESGGENYGYTF,TGTGCCATCAGTGAGTCGGGGGGGGAGAACTATGGCTACACCTTC
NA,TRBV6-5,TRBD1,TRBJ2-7,CASSYNDRAPHEQYF,TGTGCCAGCAGTTACAATGACAGGGCTCCTCACGAGCAGTACTTC
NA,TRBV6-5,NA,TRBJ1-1,CASSYYGNTEAFF,TGTGCCAGCAGTTACTACGGGAACACTGAAGCTTTCTTT
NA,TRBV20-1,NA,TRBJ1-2,CSAGQNYGYTF,TGCAGTGCGGGACAAAACTATGGCTACACCTTC
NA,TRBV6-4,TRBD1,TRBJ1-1,CASSRTGNTEAFF,TGTGCCAGCAGTAGGACAGGGAACACTGAAGCTTTCTTT
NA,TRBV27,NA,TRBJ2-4,CASSLDGPPAAKNIQYF,TGTGCCAGCAGTTTAGATGGGCCCCCGGCGGCCAAAAACATTCAGTACTTC
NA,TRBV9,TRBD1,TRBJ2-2,CASSVGTGFAGELFF,TGTGCCAGCAGCGTTGGGACAGGTTTCGCCGGGGAGCTGTTTTTT
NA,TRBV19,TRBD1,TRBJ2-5,CASTVTGVPETQYF,TGTGCCAGTACCGTGACAGGGGTTCCAGAGACCCAGTACTTC
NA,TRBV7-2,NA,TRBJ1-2,CASRPTGVYGYTF,TGTGCCAGCAGGCCGACAGGAGTCTATGGCTACACCTTC
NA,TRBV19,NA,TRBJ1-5,CASSIDRQKGVDQPQHF,TGTGCCAGTAGTATTGACAGGCAAAAAGGCGTAGATCAGCCCCAGCATTTT
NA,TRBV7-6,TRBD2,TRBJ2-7,CASSLASGSGYEQYF,TGTGCCAGCAGCTTAGCTAGCGGGAGTGGGTACGAGCAGTACTTC
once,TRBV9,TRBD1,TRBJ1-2,CASSRDRGLEGYTF,TGTGCCAGCAGCCGGGACAGGGGGCTAGAAGGCTACACCTTC
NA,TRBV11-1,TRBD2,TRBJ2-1,CASSLGLARRDNEQFF,TGTGCCAGCAGCTTAGGACTAGCGCGGAGAGACAATGAGCAGTTCTTC
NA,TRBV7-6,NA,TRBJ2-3,CASSFSVDTQYF,TGTGCCAGCAGCTTCTCCGTCGATACGCAGTATTTT